The rows below give T cell receptor beta chains drawn from one sample of a study of control samples from healthy donors and cancer patients. Profiled with immunoSEQ multiplex PCR; TCRdb holds only in-frame clones, not every one. This sample has approximately 94,000 clones, with around 83% found just once. The specimen sequenced was blood. Receptor source: a woman aged 45-65 years in good health. The CDR3 runs from the conserved cysteine through the conserved F or W. A D gene is named only where the DNA matches it firmly. The size field is filled for only some rows; it gives once, few, many or a size class.

TRBV5-1,TRBJ2-7,NA,TRBD1,TGCGCCAGCAGCTCGACAGGGGACACCTACGAGCAGTACTTC,CASSSTGDTYEQYF
TRBV6-1,TRBJ2-6,NA,NA,TGTGCCAGCAGTGAAGGTGGCCATTGGATCGCTGGGGCCAACGTCCTGACTTTC,CASSEGGHWIAGANVLTF
TRBV9,TRBJ1-2,NA,TRBD1,TGTGCCAGCAGCGCCTTCGCGGGACAGACGAGCTACACCTTC,CASSAFAGQTSYTF
TRBV7-8,TRBJ2-7,NA,TRBD2,TGTGCCAGCAGCCCCGGACTAGCGGGGGCCTACGAGCAGTACTTC,CASSPGLAGAYEQYF
TRBV28,TRBJ1-3,NA,NA,TGTGCCAGCAGTCCGCCGGGGCCTTCCTCTGGAAACACCATATATTTT,CASSPPGPSSGNTIYF
TRBV6-1,TRBJ2-7,few,NA,TGTGCCAGCAGTGAAGATTACAGGGAGGGCTCCTACGAGCAGTACTTC,CASSEDYREGSYEQYF
TRBV6-5,TRBJ1-4,NA,TRBD1,TGTGCCAGCAGCTACGACAGGGGTGGTGAAAAACTGTTTTTT,CASSYDRGGEKLFF
TRBV29-1,TRBJ1-1,once,NA,TGCAGCGGATGGACGGGATACTACACTGAAGCTTTCTTT,CSGWTGYYTEAFF
TRBV7-9,TRBJ2-5,NA,NA,TGTGCCAGCAGCTTAGGCTTGCAAGAGACCCAGTACTTC,CASSLGLQETQYF
TRBV6-1,TRBJ2-2,NA,NA,TGTGCCAGCAGTGAGCGGGGACCCACCGGGGAGCTGTTTTTT,CASSERGPTGELFF
TRBV27,TRBJ1-4,NA,NA,TGTGCCAGCAGTCCAATCCTAGGACAAGAAAAACTGTTTTTT,CASSPILGQEKLFF
TRBV7-9,TRBJ1-2,NA,NA,TGTGCCAGCAGCGACGGGGCAGGGTTCTATGGCTACACCTTC,CASSDGAGFYGYTF
TRBV4-3,TRBJ2-7,NA,TRBD2,TGCGCCAGCAGCCGGAAGATTTCAAGGACTAGCGGGGGTTCCTACGAGCAGTACTTC,CASSRKISRTSGGSYEQYF
TRBV12-3/TRBV12-4,TRBJ1-2,NA,TRBD1,TGTGCCAGCAGCCTGACAGGGATTCATGGCTACACCTTC,CASSLTGIHGYTF
TRBV7-3,TRBJ1-1,NA,TRBD1,TGTGCCAGCAGCCCGGGACAGGGACGGGGAGCTTTCTTT,CASSPGQGRGAFF
TRBV5-6,TRBJ1-5,NA,NA,TGTGCCAGCAGCTTGCGGGGGCGCAATCAGCCCCAGCATTTT,CASSLRGRNQPQHF
TRBV15,TRBJ2-5,NA,NA,TGTGCCACCAGCAGCGGACGGAGCGCCCAGTGGCCGGAGACCCAGTACTTC,CATSSGRSAQWPETQYF